This TCR beta chain was sequenced during a study of long-term antiretroviral therapy in people with HIV. Study outcomes and limitations: ART adherence, viral resistance and therapy changes were undocumented. The ART regimens used between the mid-2000s and the late 2010s may be less effective than current ones. Clones with expansion before ART led the repertoire at all time points. Repertoires from HIV showed CDR3 length ranges narrower than those of controls.

The authors ran the immunoSEQ assay, v3.0, at survey level. Data came from immunoSEQ multiplex PCR; TCRdb stores just in-frame clones and leaves some out. Among some 30,000 clones listed, about 82% were seen once. The germline V gene has CDR1 LNHDA and CDR2 SQIVND (reference sequence). V lost 1 base, J lost 3 bases, and 10 bases lay in between. The CDR3 contains 14 residues. This clone has a handful of counts. The antigen is undetermined. The chain employs TRBV19 and TRBJ2-7, with D possibly matching TRBD2 (6 bases). The TCR was taken from a young man with HIV. Sequencing used unsorted PBMCs, obtained around 3.3 years after starting antiretroviral therapy. CDR3 loop: CASSIVGGDYEQYF. As DNA, the CDR3 is TGTGCCAGTAGTATAGTGGGGGGAGACTACGAGCAGTACTTC.